The rows below give T cell receptor beta chains drawn from one sample of a study of blood T cell repertoires in COVID-19. The method was immunoSEQ multiplex PCR; TCRdb's version includes in-frame clones alone and lacks a portion of them. Of about 410,000 clones listed, under 90% were seen once; the top ten hold 1.5% to 2%. Material: PBMCs or T cells enriched from blood (not recorded which). The receptor source for this set is a woman aged 25-40 years who had recovered from COVID-19. CDR3s leave out the opening cysteine and the closing phenylalanine or tryptophan. Clone size is stated in some rows and not others, as once, few, many or a class when expanded.

>TRBJ1-2|TRBV10-2|.|11
ASSEFGDYGYT
>TRBJ1-2|TRBV18|.|12
ASSPSGENYGYT
>TRBJ2-7|TRBV11-2|.|10
ASTEGAREQY
>TRBJ1-1|TRBV6-5|.|13
ASSRTGGFSTEAF
>TRBJ1-1|TRBV25-1|.|14
ASSEPAGTGHTEAF
>TRBJ1-1|TRBV5-4|.|13
ASSSPALADTEAF
>TRBJ2-7|TRBV13|.|12
ASTKGGQLYEQY
>TRBJ2-1|TRBV12-3/TRBV12-4|.|10
ASKQGRDEQF
>TRBJ1-1|TRBV7-3|.|12
ASSEQGFNTEAF
>TRBJ2-7|TRBV12-5|few|12
ASGLRREVYEQY
>TRBJ2-1|TRBV11-1|.|12
ASSLNVLYNEQF
>TRBJ2-1|TRBV5-1|.|14
ASSLTSGSSYNEQF
>TRBJ2-1|TRBV25-1|once|14
ASSELGSSGDNEQF
>TRBJ2-7|TRBV7-9|.|11
ASSLGTSGEQY
>TRBJ2-1|TRBV23-1|.|17
ASGRTLPVEREAYNEQF
>TRBJ2-7|TRBV27|.|14
ASSDSLGKEVHEQY
>TRBJ1-1|TRBV19|.|11
ATSRGRNTEAF
>TRBJ2-1|TRBV2|.|10
ASRLDGNEQF
>TRBJ1-5|TRBV29-1|once|11
SVEHREGQPQH
>TRBJ2-7|TRBV28|.|11
ASSLAQSYEQY
>TRBJ1-4|TRBV19|.|11
ASRGLRNEKLF
>TRBJ2-7|TRBV18|.|13
ASSPPGDRGGEQY
>TRBJ2-7|TRBV5-1|.|11
ASSRDRGYEQY
>TRBJ2-5|TRBV5-6|.|9
ASSLEGTPY
>TRBJ2-1|TRBV4-2|.|13
ASSQGQGVTDEQF
>TRBJ1-1|TRBV27|.|13
ASSLSAGAGAEAF
>TRBJ2-1|TRBV20-1|.|12
SASRTSGYNEQF
>TRBJ1-1|TRBV3-1/TRBV3-2|once|14
ASSQERTTSTPEAF
>TRBJ2-2|TRBV11-2|.|10
ASTPLSGELF
>TRBJ1-2|TRBV9|.|14
ASSARGTESAWGYT
>TRBJ1-4|TRBV4-1|.|14
ASSQGGQLRREGLF
>TRBJ2-7|TRBV24-1|few|15
ATSDSRPAGISYEQY
>TRBJ2-1|TRBV18|.|12
ASSPQGTYNEQF
>TRBJ1-5|TRBV12-3/TRBV12-4|.|11
ASSLVVNGPQH
>TRBJ1-5|TRBV6-5|.|14
ASSYTTPSGKMPQH
>TRBJ1-2|TRBV5-1|.|11
ASSLAGWSGYT
>TRBJ1-1|TRBV6-1|.|11
ASSELRRAEAF
>TRBJ1-5|TRBV6-5|once|13
ASSYNRGRDQPQH
>TRBJ1-6|TRBV6-2/TRBV6-3|.|11
ASSSSSRAYLH
>TRBJ1-6|TRBV10-3|.|13
AISHSGQGDSPLH
>TRBJ2-3|TRBV5-1|.|12
ASSGMTTTDTQY
>TRBJ2-7|TRBV7-2|.|13
ASSPDRVQDHEQY
>TRBJ2-7|TRBV9|few|12
ASSVAQGTHEQY
>TRBJ1-5|TRBV18|.|15
ASSPPLGDRANQPQH
>TRBJ2-7|TRBV5-1|.|12
ASSLAFGLHEQY
>TRBJ2-7|TRBV24-1|once|16
ATSHRGQGKGSRYEQY
>TRBJ2-5|TRBV6-2/TRBV6-3|.|10
ASSKHKETQY
>TRBJ2-3|TRBV28|.|12
ASSRTSGVNTQY
>TRBJ2-1|TRBV7-8|.|14
ASSNRGDSFRNEQF
>TRBJ1-1|TRBV2|.|12
ASSALTGDTEAF